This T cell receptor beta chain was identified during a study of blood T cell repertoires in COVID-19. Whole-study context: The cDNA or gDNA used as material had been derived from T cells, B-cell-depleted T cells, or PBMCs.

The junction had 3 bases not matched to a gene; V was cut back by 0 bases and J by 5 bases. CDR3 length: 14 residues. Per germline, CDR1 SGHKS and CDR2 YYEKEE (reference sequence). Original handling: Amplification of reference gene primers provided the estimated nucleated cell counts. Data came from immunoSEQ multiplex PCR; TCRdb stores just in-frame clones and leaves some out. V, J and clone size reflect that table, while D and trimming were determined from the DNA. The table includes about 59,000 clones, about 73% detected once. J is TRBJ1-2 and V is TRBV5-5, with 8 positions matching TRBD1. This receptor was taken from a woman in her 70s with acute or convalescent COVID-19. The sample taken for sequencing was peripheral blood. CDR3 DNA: TGTGCCAGCAGCTTGGGGACAGGGAATTATGGCTACACCTTC. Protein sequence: CASSLGTGNYGYTF.